This TCR beta chain was sequenced during a study of blood T cell repertoires in COVID-19. Only in-frame clones appear in the TCRdb table, and some are missing; sequencing was by immunoSEQ multiplex PCR. The sample yields 350,000 or so clones, about 86% seen once. The sequenced sample was peripheral blood. This receptor was taken from a man aged 30 to 45 with active or convalescent COVID-19.

The CDR3 DNA follows: TGTGCCAGCAGCTTAGAAAGGAGCGGGTCTGGAAACACCATATATTTT. It specifies CASSLERSGSGNTIYF. The V gene is TRBV7-8, the J gene TRBJ1-3; D remains unclear. CDR1 SGHVS and CDR2 FQNEAQ come from the germline V gene. There are 16 residues in the CDR3. Trimming took off 1 base at V and 1 base at J, with 11 bases between the two ends.